The 27 T cell receptor beta chains below all came from one sample that was sequenced in a study of molecular identifiers for immune sequencing clone quantification. TCRdb re-called the PCR reads through MiXCR, storing one row per CDR3 protein. Of 40,000 to 65,000 distinct CDR3 sequences in the sample, about a third were seen once. Input material: naive CD8+ T cells from blood, with Jurkat cell RNA spiked in. Subset specified: FACS-sorted CD8+CD4-CCR7+CD45RA+ naive T cells. The source is a human donor in good health. Some libraries in this study had Jurkat cell RNA spiked in.

The rearrangement links TRBV9 to TRBJ2-4; D call uncertain. Germline V CDR1 and CDR2: SGDLS, YYNGEE. V lost 2 bases and J lost 7, with 10 bases in between. CDR3 length equals 13 residues. The CDR3 sequence is CASSVDGFNIQYF. The CDR3 nucleotides are TGTGCCAGCAGCGTCGATGGGTTTAACATTCAGTACTTC.

A word on this clonotype: A much larger clone is a single base away; this may be a read error. Here the CDR3 omits its conserved ending phenylalanine or tryptophan, so a read error is the likely source. This chain joins TRBV7-2 and TRBJ2-7; D is perhaps TRBD1 (5 bases). Trimming shortened V by 1 base and J by 0 bases, and 7 bases separated the two germline ends. The CDR3 consists of 14 residues. Looked up from germline, CDR1 is SGHTA and CDR2 is FQGNSA. CDR3 bases: TGTGCCAGCAGCTTAGTTGACAGCTCCTACGAGCAGTACCTC. This gives the protein CASSLVDSSYEQYL.

This clonotype was detected ten times or more. The chain has TRBV10-3 and TRBJ1-1; no firm D call. Germline V CDR1 and CDR2: ENHRY, SYGVKD. V lost 3 bases and J 3 bases, leaving 11 bases between the germline ends. The CDR3 consists of 14 residues. CDR3 nucleotide sequence: TGTGCCATCAGTGATCGGGATGAAGACACTGAAGCTTTCTTT. Translation: CAISDRDEDTEAFF.

The sample holds many counts of this clonotype. The V call is TRBV2, the J call TRBJ2-3, with no clear D. This CDR3 is 12 amino acids long. The V end lost 11 bases, the J end lost 1 base, and 10 bases lay between the germline ends. The germline CDR1 and CDR2 sequences are SNHLY and FYNNEI. The CDR3 is CAGSRRTDTQYF. The CDR3, as DNA: TGTGCCGGCTCACGGCGCACAGATACGCAGTATTTT.

This clonotype was seen ten or more times. The rearrangement joins TRBV24-1 to TRBJ2-6; D gene uncertain. The V end was cut by 6 bases, the J end by 4 bases, with 3 bases between. CDR1 and CDR2 from the germline V gene are KGHDR and SFDVKD. This CDR3 contains 12 residues. CDR3: CATSPGANVLTF. The CDR3 DNA is TGTGCCACCAGTCCCGGGGCCAACGTCCTGACTTTC.

For this clonotype: A junction end diverges from the germline sequence, so it may reflect a read error. The chain is built from TRBV11-2 and TRBJ2-5, with 10 positions matching TRBD1. The CDR3 is 15 residues long. Germline CDR1 and CDR2: SGHAT and FQNNGV. CDR3 nucleotide sequence: TGTGCCAGCAGCGCCGGGACAGGGGTTCAAGGGACCCAGTACTTC. Translating gives CASSAGTGVQGTQYF.

This clonotype was counted many times. This chain links TRBV28 with TRBJ2-5, with 11 nucleotides matching TRBD1. Germline V CDR1 and CDR2: MDHEN, SYDVKM. The CDR3 runs to 14 residues. The V segment lost 8 bases and the J segment 5 bases; nucleotides outside the gene matches: 7. CDR3 loop: CASVRTGGAETQYF. In DNA, the CDR3 is TGTGCCAGCGTTAGGACAGGGGGCGCGGAGACCCAGTACTTC. Full variable domain (remainder filled in from reference TRBV28 and TRBJ2-5): DVKVTQSSRYLVKRTGEKVFLECVQDMDHENMFWYRQDPGLGLRLIYFSYDVKMKEKGDIPEGYSVSREKKERFSLILESASTNQTSMYLCASVRTGGAETQYFGPGTRLLVL.

This clonotype was seen repeatedly, ten times or more. The gene calls are TRBV28 and TRBJ2-5, with 7 bases that match TRBD1. The CDR3 sequence is 15 residues long. After removal of 5 bases from V and 2 bases from J, the junction contained 8 bases not matched to a gene. CDR1 is MDHEN, CDR2 SYDVKM, per germline. The CDR3 here is CASSTGQDGQETQYF. The CDR3 DNA reads as TGTGCCAGCAGTACCGGACAGGATGGACAAGAGACCCAGTACTTC.

This clonotype turned up a few times. The chain is built from TRBV13 and TRBJ1-2; D unresolved. The CDR3 is 16 residues long. The germline CDR1 and CDR2 sequences are PRHDT and FYEKMQ (reference sequence). Trimming shortened V by 3 bases and J by 0 bases, and 14 bases separated the two germline ends. The CDR3 loop reads CASSFFTQRANYGYTF. The CDR3 bases are TGTGCCAGCAGCTTCTTCACGCAGCGCGCTAACTATGGCTACACCTTC. Full variable domain (rest looked up from reference TRBV13 and TRBJ1-2): AAGVIQSPRHLIKEKRETATLKCYPIPRHDTVYWYQQGPGQDPQFLISFYEKMQSDKGSIPDRFSAQQFSDYHSELNMSSLELGDSALYFCASSFFTQRANYGYTFGSGTRLTVV.

The V and J genes are TRBV12-3 or TRBV12-4 and TRBJ1-4; D is undetermined. V was clipped by 4 bases and J by 8 bases, with 5 bases between them. CDR3 size: 11 residues. CDR3 amino acids: CASSYSEKLFF. Written as DNA, the CDR3 is TGTGCCAGCAGTTACTCGGAAAAACTGTTTTTT.

Details on this clonotype: A much larger clone sits a single nucleotide away, making a read error possible. J is TRBJ1-1 and V is TRBV20-1, with 9 bases matching TRBD1. Per germline, CDR1 DFQATT and CDR2 SNEGSKA (reference sequence). This CDR3 has 13 amino acids. CDR3 DNA: TGCAGAAGGGACAGGGTATCAGACACTGAAGCTTTCTTT. Its protein is CRRDRVSDTEAFF.

This clonotype was seen only a few times. V usage is TRBV6-6 and J usage is TRBJ2-3; D is unclear. The V and J ends lost 8 bases and 4 bases respectively, with 4 bases between them. The germline V gene has CDR1 MNHNY and CDR2 SVGAGI (reference sequence). The CDR3 runs to 10 residues. CDR3 sequence (DNA): TGTGCCAGCGAGGCAGATACGCAGTATTTT. Translation: CASEADTQYF.

This clonotype was found many times. The J gene is TRBJ2-2, the V gene TRBV7-7; no reliable D call. CDR1 is SSHAT, CDR2 FNYEAQ, per germline (reference sequence). V lost 4 bases and J 4 bases, leaving 10 bases between the germline ends. The CDR3 has 14 residues. DNA of the CDR3: TGTGCCAGCAGCTCCAGTCCTTCCACCGGGGAGCTGTTTTTT. As protein: CASSSSPSTGELFF.

This clonotype has at least ten counts. The rearrangement uses TRBV6-5 and TRBJ1-5; D is undetermined. The CDR3 totals 14 residues. Trimming removed 6 bases at V and 0 bases at J, with 9 bases between. Germline assignment: CDR1 MNHEY and CDR2 SVGAGI. This CDR3 is CASRAYTSNQPQHF. The DNA of the CDR3 is TGTGCCAGCAGGGCATACACTAGCAATCAGCCCCAGCATTTT.

This clonotype was detected a few times. V usage is TRBV10-3 and J usage is TRBJ1-1, with D unresolved. Germline V CDR1 and CDR2: ENHRY, SYGVKD. The CDR3 is 15 amino acids. V shed 0 bases and J shed 0 bases, with 8 bases lying between them. In DNA form, the CDR3 reads TGTGCCATCAGTGAGTCGCCGGGTTTGAACACTGAAGCTTTCTTT. It yields the protein CAISESPGLNTEAFF.

This clonotype has more than one count but fewer than ten. The chain carries TRBV28 and TRBJ2-5; 7 bases are shared with TRBD2. The trim removed 3 bases at V and 3 bases at J, leaving 16 bases unmatched. In germline, CDR1 is MDHEN, CDR2 SYDVKM. This CDR3 region has 18 residues. The CDR3 DNA is TGTGCCAGCAGTTTCTTTCCCAGGACTAGGCCTAGTAAAGAGACCCAGTACTTC. It specifies CASSFFPRTRPSKETQYF. The complete variable domain, with remaining parts taken from reference TRBV28 and TRBJ2-5, reads DVKVTQSSRYLVKRTGEKVFLECVQDMDHENMFWYRQDPGLGLRLIYFSYDVKMKEKGDIPEGYSVSREKKERFSLILESASTNQTSMYLCASSFFPRTRPSKETQYFGPGTRLLVL.

In its sample, this clonotype was seen once. This may be a read error: a much more frequent sequence differs by one nucleotide. The CDR3 DNA sequence: TGTGCCAGCAGTTTATTATCGACAGGGGGCACTGAAACTTTCTTT. Its translation is CASSLLSTGGTETFF. The chain combines TRBV28 with TRBJ1-1; 10 positions match TRBD1. The CDR3 has 15 residues. Germline CDR1 MDHEN, CDR2 SYDVKM.

The rearrangement links TRBV11-2 to TRBJ1-4; D is ambiguous. The germline CDR1 and CDR2 sequences are SGHAT and FQNNGV. With 5 bases removed from V and 0 bases from J, the gap between germline ends came to 10 bases. The length of the CDR3 is 15 residues. CDR3 DNA: TGTGCCAGCAGCGCGGGCTGGCCAACTAATGAAAAACTGTTTTTT. Translating it yields CASSAGWPTNEKLFF.

This chain joins TRBV28 and TRBJ1-2; no definite D call. The V gene's germline CDR1 is MDHEN and CDR2 SYDVKM. Trimming removed 3 bases from V and 5 bases from J, with 22 bases in between. This CDR3 has 17 residues. CDR3 bases: TGTGCCAGCAGTTTTATCCCCTCCGGAGAGTACGGGTATGGCTACACCTTC. Residues: CASSFIPSGEYGYGYTF.

The chain has TRBV9 and TRBJ1-1; 8 nucleotides match TRBD1. This CDR3 region has 14 residues. Germline values: CDR1 SGDLS, CDR2 YYNGEE. V shed 4 bases and J 7 bases; nucleotides not matched to a gene: 9. The DNA of the CDR3 is TGTGCCAGCAGCAGACAGGGGCTCTCGGATGAAGCTTTCTTT. The encoded protein is CASSRQGLSDEAFF.

This clonotype was detected only once. The V and J genes are TRBV6-1 and TRBJ2-7; perhaps TRBD2 as D (6 bases). Germline assignment: CDR1 MNHNS and CDR2 SASEGT. This CDR3 contains 14 residues. Trimming shortened V by 3 bases and J by 3 bases, and 12 bases separated the two germline ends. The CDR3 region has the DNA TGTGCCAGCAGTGAGGGGGGAGAGGGCTACGAGCAGTACTTC. The encoded protein is CASSEGGEGYEQYF.

About this clonotype itself: One end of the junction varies from germline; a read error may be responsible. This chain connects TRBV24-1 to TRBJ2-2; the D gene is possibly TRBD1 (6 bases). This CDR3 region has 12 residues. The germline V gene has CDR1 KGHDR and CDR2 SFDVKD. As DNA, the CDR3 is TGTGCCACCCGACAGGCGGCCGGGGAGCCGTTTTTT. This translates into CATRQAAGEPFF.

This chain joins TRBV23-1 and TRBJ2-7; weak D call: TRBD1 (6 bases). TRBV23-1 is treated as an ORF (open reading frame) with a function not yet certain. The CDR3 extends over 15 amino acids. The germline V and J ends were trimmed by 8 bases and 2 bases, with 19 bases remaining between them. The CDR3 spells CASQKGHLRAYEQYF. The CDR3 region has the DNA TGCGCCAGCCAGAAGGGACACCTAAGGGCCTACGAGCAGTACTTC.

The chain carries TRBV2 and TRBJ2-1; 9 nucleotides agree with TRBD2. The germline gives CDR1 SNHLY, CDR2 FYNNEI. CDR3 length: 15 residues. Germline trimming cut 11 bases from V and 4 bases from J; bases unmatched to any gene: 12. Here the CDR3 reads CAGASLAGNYNEQFF. The CDR3 bases are TGTGCCGGCGCAAGCCTAGCGGGAAATTACAATGAGCAGTTCTTC.

About this clonotype: This sequence may be a read error, since a much larger clone differs from it by one base. This chain joins TRBV6-5 and TRBJ1-3; tentative D call: TRBD1 (5 bases). CDR3 size: 13 residues. Germline loops: CDR1 MNHEY, CDR2 SVGAGI. The CDR3 protein is CASSYGQGNSIYF. Written as DNA, the CDR3 is TGTGCCAGCAGTTACGGGCAGGGAAACAGCATATATTTT.

This clonotype was observed many times. The chain recombines TRBV28 with TRBJ2-3, with D unresolved. Trimming shortened V by 1 base and J by 4 bases, and 9 bases separated the two germline ends. The CDR3 has 14 amino acids. CDR1 and CDR2 (germline): MDHEN, SYDVKM. CDR3: CASSLSLQSDTQYF. CDR3 nucleotides: TGTGCCAGCAGTTTATCCCTCCAATCAGATACGCAGTATTTT.

The genes are TRBV7-2 and TRBJ1-1; unclear D gene. Germline loops: CDR1 SGHTA, CDR2 FQGNSA. V lost 0 bases and J lost 10, with 12 bases in between. This CDR3 has 13 residues. The CDR3 nucleotides read TGTGCCAGCAGCTTAGCCGGGGAACTAATAGCTTTCTTT. It is translated as CASSLAGELIAFF.